Described below is a single TCR beta chain sequence and its context. The sample is drawn from a study of blood T cell repertoires in COVID-19. About the research overall: T cells, B-cell-depleted T cells, or PBMCs supplied cDNA or gDNA.

Germline V gives CDR1 MDHEN, CDR2 SYDVKM. CDR3 size: 15 residues. V was clipped by 5 bases and J by 3 bases; unmatched bases: 8. Original methodology: Researchers report that nucleated cell counts were estimated from reference gene primer amplification. The table came from immunoSEQ multiplex PCR; TCRdb's copy has only in-frame clones and leaves some out. That table supplies the V and J calls and clone size; D and trimming were determined from the DNA. The sample includes around 15,000 clones, around three quarters of them seen just once. The chain links TRBV28 to TRBJ2-5; 8 bases agree with TRBD1. Source material: peripheral blood. This TCR was recovered from a man between 65 and 80 years old with active or convalescent COVID-19. CDR3 DNA: TGTGCCAGCAGTGGGGACAGGTTAGAGGAAGAGACCCAGTACTTC. Amino acids: CASSGDRLEEETQYF.